These T cell receptor beta chains were read from a single sample in a study of tumor-infiltrating lymphocytes in primary liver carcinoma. From the multiplex PCR reads, TCRdb called clonotypes with MiXCR, one entry per CDR3 protein. The sample holds approximately 330,000 distinct CDR3 sequences, approximately 64% seen once. Sequencing input: peripheral blood. The source of these receptors is a middle-aged man with primary liver carcinoma and hepatitis B virus infection. The CDR3 runs from the conserved cysteine through the conserved F or W. A D gene is named only where the DNA matches it firmly. Only some rows state a clone size, as once, few, many or a class for expanded clones.

cdr3_aa	cdr3_nt	cdr3_length	v_call	j_call	clone_size	d_call
CASSYSDRESPLHF	TGTGCCAGCAGTTACTCGGACAGGGAATCACCCCTCCACTTT	14	TRBV6-6	TRBJ1-6	.	TRBD1
CASSVGIRINEQFF	TGTGCCAGCAGTGTCGGGATAAGAATCAATGAGCAGTTCTTC	14	TRBV6-1	TRBJ2-1	few	.
CASSLYRGGNAIYF	TGTGCCAGCAGTCTCTACAGGGGTGGAAACGCCATATATTTT	14	TRBV28	TRBJ1-3	once	TRBD1
CASSSAPSGLGGSYNEQFF	TGTGCCAGCAGCTCAGCCCCCAGTGGCCTTGGAGGTTCCTACAATGAGCAGTTCTTC	19	TRBV11-2	TRBJ2-1	.	.
CAISEVHGEGGYTF	TGTGCCATCAGTGAAGTTCATGGCGAGGGAGGCTACACCTTC	14	TRBV6-1	TRBJ1-2	.	.
CASSSVRQQETQYF	TGTGCCAGCAGCTCCGTGAGACAGCAAGAGACACAGTACTTC	14	TRBV11-2	TRBJ2-5	.	.
CASSFRGLAIATDTQFF	TGTGCCAGCAGCTTCCGTGGACTAGCGATCGCAACAGATACGCAGTTTTTT	17	TRBV11-2	TRBJ2-3	.	TRBD2
CASSQDSRGAQDTKAFF	TGCGCCAGCAGCCAAGATAGCCGGGGGGCGCAAGACACTAAAGCTTTCTTT	17	TRBV4-1	TRBJ1-1	.	.
CSVRPPGTSTDTQYF	TGCAGTGTTAGACCCCCTGGGACCTCCACAGATACGCAGTATTTT	15	TRBV20-1	TRBJ2-3	.	.
CASSRRASGGAKNIQYF	TGTGCCAGCAGCCGAAGGGCTAGCGGGGGGGCCAAAAACATTCAGTACTTC	17	TRBV11-2	TRBJ2-4	.	TRBD2
CASSQQPSTGELFF	TGTGCCAGCAGCCAGCAGCCCAGCACCGGGGAGCTGTTTTTT	14	TRBV11-1	TRBJ2-2	.	.
CASSPAVLTTSDTQYF	TGTGCCAGCAGCCCAGCGGTCTTAACGACTTCGGATACGCAGTATTTT	16	TRBV5-4	TRBJ2-3	.	.
CASARTGLTDTQYF	TGTGCCAGCGCCCGGACAGGACTCACAGATACACAGTATTTT	14	TRBV11-2	TRBJ2-3	once	TRBD1
CASSARTGGPAKAFF	TGTGCCAGCAGCGCCAGGACAGGGGGTCCTGCTAAAGCTTTCTTT	15	TRBV11-2	TRBJ1-1	.	TRBD1
CANSPLAGGLITGELFF	TGTGCCAACAGTCCACTTGCCGGGGGGTTGATCACCGGGGAGCTGTTTTTT	17	TRBV12-3/TRBV12-4	TRBJ2-2	.	TRBD2
CASSLGLSATEAFF	TGTGCCAGCAGTTTAGGACTTTCAGCCACTGAAGCTTTCTTT	14	TRBV12-3/TRBV12-4	TRBJ1-1	few	.
CASSYTRGSGANVLTF	TGTGCCAGCAGTTACACCCGGGGCTCTGGGGCCAACGTCCTGACTTTC	16	TRBV6-5	TRBJ2-6	many	.
CASSLMMTTYEQYF	TGTGCCAGCAGTTTGATGATGACTACCTACGAGCAGTACTTC	14	TRBV12-3/TRBV12-4	TRBJ2-7	.	.
CASRTGFTSPTDTQYF	TGTGCCAGCAGAACAGGGTTTACCTCGCCCACAGATACGCAGTATTTT	16	TRBV11-2	TRBJ2-3	.	.
CTSSRDPTGELFF	TGCACCAGCAGCCGGGACCCCACCGGGGAGCTGTTTTTT	13	TRBV5-1	TRBJ2-2	.	.
CASNLKSGDSTDTQYF	TGTGCCAGCAACCTTAAATCGGGAGATAGCACAGATACACAGTATTTT	16	TRBV11-2	TRBJ2-3	.	.
CASSLSPGWLENIQYF	TGTGCCAGTAGCTTATCTCCGGGGTGGCTGGAAAACATTCAGTACTTC	16	TRBV7-9	TRBJ2-4	.	.
CASSQRVSSDNTGELSF	TGTGCCAGCAGCCAAAGGGTGTCTAGCGATAACACCGGGGAGCTGTCTTTT	17	TRBV14	TRBJ2-2	.	.
CASSAIPGSSYNEQFF	TGCGCCAGCAGCGCAATTCCAGGTTCCTCCTACAATGAGCAGTTCTTC	16	TRBV4-1	TRBJ2-1	.	.
CASSETPLAGDGRETQYF	TGCGCCAGCAGTGAAACCCCTTTAGCGGGAGATGGGAGGGAGACCCAGTACTTC	18	TRBV10-1	TRBJ2-5	.	TRBD2
CASSSLGQGARRYTF	TGTGCCAGCAGCTCTCTAGGACAGGGGGCGCGTCGATACACCTTC	15	TRBV11-2	TRBJ1-2	.	TRBD1
CASTTDTQYF	TGTGCCAGCACCACAGATACGCAGTATTTT	10	TRBV21-1	TRBJ2-3	.	.
CASSLSPWDSRTEAFF	TGTGCCAGCAGTTTAAGCCCCTGGGACAGCCGAACTGAAGCTTTCTTT	16	TRBV12-3/TRBV12-4	TRBJ1-1	.	TRBD1